This entry is about one T cell receptor (beta chain). Germline V gene data show CDR1 as SGHDT and CDR2 as YYEEEE. J gave up 7 bases and V 5 bases, and 3 bases lay outside the gene matches. The CDR3 totals 12 residues. In the source study's methods: Estimation of nucleated cell counts relied on the amplification of reference gene primers. Profiled with immunoSEQ multiplex PCR; TCRdb holds only in-frame clones, not every one. V and J calls and clone size come straight from that table; D and trimming were deduced from the DNA. The sample has roughly 250,000 clones, approximately 88% seen once. These data belong to a study of blood T cell repertoires in COVID-19.

The sample comprised PBMCs or T cells enriched from blood (not recorded which). V is TRBV5-6 and J is TRBJ1-1, with 9 bases that match TRBD1. The source is a woman aged 40 to 49 who had been exposed to COVID-19. Here the CDR3 DNA reads TGTGCCAGCAGTGGACAGGGGATTGAAGCTTTCTTT. It is translated as CASSGQGIEAFF.